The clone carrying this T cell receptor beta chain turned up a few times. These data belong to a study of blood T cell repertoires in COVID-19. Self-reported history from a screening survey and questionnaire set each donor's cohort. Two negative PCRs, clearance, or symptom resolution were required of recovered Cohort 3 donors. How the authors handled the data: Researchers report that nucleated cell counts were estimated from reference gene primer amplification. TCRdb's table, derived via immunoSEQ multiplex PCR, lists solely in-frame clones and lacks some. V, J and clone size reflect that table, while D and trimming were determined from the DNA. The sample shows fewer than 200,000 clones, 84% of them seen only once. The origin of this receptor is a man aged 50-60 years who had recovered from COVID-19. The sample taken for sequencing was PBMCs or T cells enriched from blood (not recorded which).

In DNA form, the CDR3 reads TGTGCCAGCAGTTACTCTACAGGGAAAAATGAGCAGTTCTTC. This gives the protein CASSYSTGKNEQFF. The genes are TRBV6-6 and TRBJ2-1; D may be TRBD1 (6 bases). Germline V gene data show CDR1 as MNHNY and CDR2 as SVGAGI (reference sequence). This CDR3 comprises 14 residues. Between the trimmed V and J ends, which lost 0 bases and 7 bases, there was a span of 10 bases.